This passage covers 13 T cell receptor beta chains from one sample sequenced in a study of T cell repertoires in cytomegalovirus infection. Their cognate antigens are unknown. In TCRdb, the reads were re-called with MiXCR into one record per CDR3 protein. The table has around 770,000 distinct CDR3 sequences, 25% to 35% seen once. Source: cultured CD8+ T cells from PBMCs, taken from culture after CMV antigen stimulation. The source is a human donor in good health (CMV status not recorded). Some clones in this sample may be carry-over from other donors' samples.

This chain uses TRBV19 with TRBJ1-1, with a weak D call TRBD1 (6 bases). The CDR3 length is 13 residues. Germline values: CDR1 LNHDA, CDR2 SQIVND (reference sequence). V was shortened by 6 bases and J by 5 bases, with 13 bases between the two germline ends. The CDR3 here is CASSLQGVTEAFF. In nucleotides, the CDR3 is TGTGCCAGTAGCCTACAGGGAGTGACTGAAGCTTTCTTT.

This clonotype showed up just a few times. This chain uses TRBV24-1 with TRBJ1-1; D may be TRBD1 (5 bases). Germline CDR1 is KGHDR and CDR2 is SFDVKD. There are 13 residues in the CDR3. V lost 4 bases to trimming and J lost 5 bases, with 10 bases between them. The CDR3 loop is CATSDQGGTEAFF. The CDR3 DNA is TGTGCCACCAGTGACCAGGGAGGGACTGAAGCTTTCTTT.

This clonotype was recorded at least ten times. The V gene is TRBV7-2, the J gene TRBJ2-1; D uncertain. This CDR3 region has 14 residues. V lost 1 base and J 10 bases, leaving 14 bases between the germline ends. Germline V gives CDR1 SGHTA, CDR2 FQGNSA. CDR3 bases: TGTGCCAGCAGCTTAGGGCCGGAAGGTGACGAGCAGTTCTTC. This gives the protein CASSLGPEGDEQFF.

This chain connects TRBV20-1 to TRBJ2-1; the D gene is possibly TRBD2 (6 bases). V was cut by 6 bases and J by 5 bases, with 11 bases left in between. Germline V gives CDR1 DFQATT, CDR2 SNEGSKA (reference sequence). CDR3 size: 12 residues. In DNA, the CDR3 is TGCAGTGCGGAGGGACGCGACAATGAGCAGTTCTTC. Translated, it gives CSAEGRDNEQFF.

The chain links TRBV9 to TRBJ2-6; D call uncertain. The CDR3 totals 16 residues. Trimming took 5 bases from V and 0 from J, leaving 12 bases between them. CDR1 SGDLS and CDR2 YYNGEE come from the germline V gene. In DNA, the CDR3 is TGTGCCAGCAGTCAGCTCCTTTACTCTGGGGCCAACGTCCTGACTTTC. It yields the protein CASSQLLYSGANVLTF.

This chain links TRBV7-2 with TRBJ1-3; D ambiguous. Trimming cost V 5 bases and J 0 bases, with 11 bases left between them. The CDR3 totals 15 residues. Germline CDR1 is SGHTA and CDR2 is FQGNSA. This CDR3 is CASSPWEASGNTIYF. The CDR3 DNA sequence: TGTGCCAGCAGCCCGTGGGAGGCCTCTGGAAACACCATATATTTT.

This chain uses TRBV27 with TRBJ2-1, with a weak D call TRBD2 (6 bases). The CDR3 covers 16 residues. V lost 2 bases to trimming and J lost 0 bases, with 11 bases between them. Germline CDR1 and CDR2: MNHEY and SMNVEV (reference sequence). CDR3 region: CASSLPTSLSYNEQFF. The CDR3, as DNA: TGTGCCAGCAGTTTACCCACTAGCCTCTCCTACAATGAGCAGTTCTTC.

The chain recombines TRBV12-3 or TRBV12-4 with TRBJ1-2; 7 bases align to TRBD1. The CDR3 consists of 15 residues. V lost 5 bases and J lost 8; bases outside the gene matches: 14. The CDR3 here is CASSTSFRDSNGYTF. For the CDR3, the DNA is TGTGCCAGCAGTACGTCCTTCAGGGACAGTAACGGCTACACCTTC.

This chain links TRBV4-1 with TRBJ1-5; D gene unclear. Trimming removed 5 bases from V and 12 bases from J, with 17 bases in between. The CDR3 totals 13 residues. Germline-derived CDR1 and CDR2 are MGHRA and YSYEKL. CDR3 sequence reads: CASSSKINSGQHF. The CDR3 region has the DNA TGCGCCAGCAGCTCTAAAATTAATTCGGGCCAGCATTTT.

This clonotype was recorded a few times. The rearrangement uses TRBV7-9 and TRBJ1-1; D call uncertain. This CDR3 region has 12 residues. Germline V gene data show CDR1 as SEHNR and CDR2 as FQNEAQ (reference sequence). Trimming cost V 5 bases and J 8 bases, with 12 bases left between them. CDR3 amino acids: CASSPGMWEAFF. The CDR3 DNA reads as TGTGCCAGCAGCCCAGGAATGTGGGAAGCTTTCTTT.

This clonotype was counted between two and nine times. The rearrangement links TRBV12-3 or TRBV12-4 to TRBJ1-5; D gene uncertain. The V and J ends lost 1 base and 7 bases respectively, with 11 bases between them. The CDR3 is 14 amino acids. CDR3 nucleotides: TGTGCCAGCAGTTTAGGGGTGTTTGGGCAGCCCCAGCATTTT. Amino acids: CASSLGVFGQPQHF.

The CDR3 region is CASSYPKEGLNTEAFF. For the CDR3, the DNA is TGTGCCAGCAGTTACCCCAAAGAAGGTTTGAACACTGAAGCTTTCTTT. The chain is built from TRBV6-6 and TRBJ1-1; D is undetermined. Germline CDR1 reads MNHNY; CDR2 reads SVGAGI (reference sequence). The V end lost 2 bases, the J end lost 0 bases, and 13 bases lay between the germline ends. This CDR3 is built from 16 residues.

The table lists this clonotype with a few counts. J is TRBJ1-1 and V is TRBV27; 8 nucleotides line up with TRBD1. The CDR3 loop spans 16 amino acids. The ends lost 4 bases at V and 1 base at J; junction bases unmatched: 8. CDR1 and CDR2 from the germline V gene are MNHEY and SMNVEV (reference sequence). The CDR3 reads CASSSRTGWENTEAFF. The CDR3 DNA is TGTGCCAGCAGTTCCCGGACAGGGTGGGAGAACACTGAAGCTTTCTTT.